A single sample gave rise to the 2 T cell receptor beta chains below, sequenced in a study of post-analysis software for immune sequencing data. Unique molecular identifiers were built into the TCR beta cDNA libraries. TCRdb reanalysed the PCR reads using MiXCR and keeps one entry per CDR3 protein. The sample records roughly 160,000 distinct CDR3 sequences, around 36% being singletons. The sample in question was blood, obtained after autologous hematopoietic stem cell transplantation. The receptor source for this set is a girl aged 5-17 years with multiple sclerosis.

This sequence joins TRBV7-8 and TRBJ2-1; D is unclear. Between the trimmed V and J ends, which lost 1 base and 0 bases, there was a span of 16 bases. The CDR3 totals 18 residues. CDR1 is SGHVS, CDR2 FQNEAQ, per germline. The CDR3 sequence: CASSLEYGSLSSYNEQFF. Here the CDR3 DNA reads TGTGCCAGCAGCTTAGAGTACGGCAGCCTTAGCTCCTACAATGAGCAGTTCTTC. The full variable domain, its missing parts supplied by reference TRBV7-8 and TRBJ2-1, is GAGVSQSPRYKVAKRGQDVALRCDPISGHVSLFWYQQALGQGPEFLTYFQNEAQLDKSGLPSDRFFAERPEGSVSTLKIQRTQQEDSAVYLCASSLEYGSLSSYNEQFFGPGTRLTVL.

The table lists this clonotype with many counts. The chain couples TRBV7-2 to TRBJ2-5, with TRBD1 identical over 7 bases. CDR3 length equals 15 residues. Germline V lookup: CDR1 SGHTA, CDR2 FQGNSA. Unmatched junction bases numbered 3, after V lost 1 base and J lost 1 base. The CDR3: CASSLVDRAQETQYF. DNA for the CDR3: TGTGCCAGCAGCTTAGTAGACAGGGCCCAAGAGACCCAGTACTTC.